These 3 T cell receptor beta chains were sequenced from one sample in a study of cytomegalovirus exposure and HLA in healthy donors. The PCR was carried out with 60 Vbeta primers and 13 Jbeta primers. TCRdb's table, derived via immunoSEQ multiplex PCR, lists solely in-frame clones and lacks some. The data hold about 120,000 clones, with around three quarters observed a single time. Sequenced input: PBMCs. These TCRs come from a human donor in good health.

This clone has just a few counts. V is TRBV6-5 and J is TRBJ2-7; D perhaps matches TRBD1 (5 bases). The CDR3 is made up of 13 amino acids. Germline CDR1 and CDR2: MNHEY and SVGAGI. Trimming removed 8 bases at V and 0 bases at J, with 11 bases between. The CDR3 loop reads CASEDSSSYEQYF. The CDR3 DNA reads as TGTGCCAGCGAAGACAGTTCCTCCTACGAGCAGTACTTC.

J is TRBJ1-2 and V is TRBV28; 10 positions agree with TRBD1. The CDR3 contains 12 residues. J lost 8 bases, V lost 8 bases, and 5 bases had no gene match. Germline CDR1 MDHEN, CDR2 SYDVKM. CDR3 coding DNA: TGTGCCAGCCGACAGGGGGCAAAGGGCTACACCTTC. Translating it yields CASRQGAKGYTF.

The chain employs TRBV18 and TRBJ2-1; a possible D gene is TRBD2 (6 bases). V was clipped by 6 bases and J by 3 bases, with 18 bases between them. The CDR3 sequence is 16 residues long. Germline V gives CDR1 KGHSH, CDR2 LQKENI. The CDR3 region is CASSSDSGTYYNEQFF. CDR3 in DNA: TGTGCCAGCTCTTCCGATAGCGGAACCTACTACAATGAGCAGTTCTTC.